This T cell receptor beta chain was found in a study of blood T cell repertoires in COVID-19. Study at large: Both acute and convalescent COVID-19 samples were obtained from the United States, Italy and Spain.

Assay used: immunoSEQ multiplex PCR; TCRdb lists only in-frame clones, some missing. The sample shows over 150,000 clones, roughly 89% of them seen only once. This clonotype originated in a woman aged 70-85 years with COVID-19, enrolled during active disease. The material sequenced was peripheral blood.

Here the CDR3 DNA reads TGCGCCAGCAGCCACGACAACCTCAATCAGCCCCAGCATTTT. Protein: CASSHDNLNQPQHF. The rearrangement uses TRBV5-1 and TRBJ1-5; no clear D. The germline CDR1 and CDR2 sequences are SGHRS and YFSETQ. Trimming shortened V by 4 bases and J by 3 bases, and 11 bases separated the two germline ends. This CDR3 spans 14 amino acids.